Listed below are T cell receptor beta chains from one sample, sequenced in a study of early T cells in non-severe SARS-CoV-2 infection. TCRdb re-analysed the 5' RACE reads in MiXCR, keeping a single row per CDR3 protein. The table shows some 71,000 distinct CDR3 sequences, with around 15% occurring only once. Sequenced sample: whole blood. These receptors were taken from an adult who was a healthcare worker with PCR-confirmed SARS-CoV-2 infection or an uninfected control (not recorded which). Each CDR3 is given with its conserved first and last residue. A D gene is named only where the DNA matches it firmly. Clone size, where shown, is once, few, many, or a class for clones that have expanded.

v_gene,j_gene,d_gene,abundance,CDR3nt,CDR3aa
TRBV10-3,TRBJ2-5,TRBD2,.,TGTGCCACCCGGGACTATCTAGAGACCCAGTACTTC,CATRDYLETQYF
TRBV20-1,TRBJ2-3,TRBD2,.,TGCAGTGCTAGGGGACTAGGAATAGATACGCAGTATTTT,CSARGLGIDTQYF
TRBV18,TRBJ1-1,.,many,TGTGCCAGCTCACCCTTCGGAGGGAGGTCTAGCACTGAAGCTTTCTTT,CASSPFGGRSSTEAFF
TRBV15,TRBJ2-7,TRBD1,few,TGTGCCACCAGCGACAGGGTGCAATCCCCCTACGAGCAGTACTTC,CATSDRVQSPYEQYF
TRBV6-6,TRBJ2-5,.,.,TGTGCCAGCAGTCCCTCGGGAAGCCAAGAGACCCAGTACTTC,CASSPSGSQETQYF
TRBV29-1,TRBJ1-4,.,many,TGCAGCGTTGAAGAAGGGGCAGTGTTTTTT,CSVEEGAVFF
TRBV30,TRBJ1-2,.,.,TGTGCCTGGAGTGTACAAGGGTTCAACTATGGCTACACCTTC,CAWSVQGFNYGYTF
TRBV7-9,TRBJ2-7,.,many,TGTGCCAGCAGCCCAGAGTCGAGGGACGAGCAGTACTTC,CASSPESRDEQYF
TRBV12-3/TRBV12-4,TRBJ2-1,TRBD1,few,TGTGCCAGCAGGGGACAGAGCTCGTTCAATGAGCAGTTCTTC,CASRGQSSFNEQFF
TRBV5-5,TRBJ2-3,TRBD2,many,TGTGCCAGCAGTTCCCTTGGCGGGAGAACAGATACGCAGTATTTT,CASSSLGGRTDTQYF
TRBV5-1,TRBJ1-5,.,many,TGCGCCAGCAGCTCGGACGGCCTCAATCAGCCCCAGCATTTT,CASSSDGLNQPQHF
TRBV4-1,TRBJ2-7,.,few,TGCGCCAGCAGCCTTCGACAGGGAGGCTACGAGCAGTACTTC,CASSLRQGGYEQYF
TRBV28,TRBJ2-7,.,few,TGTGCCTGGGGTCGGAACGAGCAGTACTTC,CAWGRNEQYF
TRBV20-1,TRBJ1-5,.,few,TGCAGTGCCCCCGAGGGGGGCATGGGCCCTCAGCCCCAGCATTTT,CSAPEGGMGPQPQHF
TRBV28,TRBJ2-7,TRBD1,.,TGTGCCAGCAGTTTGAGGGACAGGGTCTTCAACGAGCAGTACTTC,CASSLRDRVFNEQYF
TRBV19,TRBJ2-7,.,few,TGTGCCAGTCAAGGGCGGGACCCCTCCTACGAGCAGTACTTC,CASQGRDPSYEQYF
TRBV7-6,TRBJ2-7,.,many,TGTGCCAGCAGCTTCTCCAGCTCCTACGAGCAGTACTTC,CASSFSSSYEQYF
TRBV25-1,TRBJ1-4,.,.,TGTGCCAGCAGTGAATACAGACAGGACCTGGGCGGGGAACTGTTTTTT,CASSEYRQDLGGELFF
TRBV7-8,TRBJ2-3,.,.,TGTGCCAGCAGCTCTAGACCCCGTACAGGGAGCACAGATACGCAGTATTTT,CASSSRPRTGSTDTQYF
TRBV5-6,TRBJ1-3,.,few,TGTGCCAGCAGCTTGCCCTCTGAAAACACCATATATTTT,CASSLPSENTIYF
TRBV14,TRBJ1-1,.,few,TGTGCCAGCAGCGGGCCCCTCGGAAGGACTGAAGCTTTCTTT,CASSGPLGRTEAFF
TRBV10-3,TRBJ2-7,TRBD1,.,TGTGCCATCAGTGATGACAGGGGGTTATCCTACGAGCAGTACTTC,CAISDDRGLSYEQYF
TRBV3-1,TRBJ1-2,.,many,TGTGCCAGCAGCCCCGGCCTAACCACCTATGGCTACACCTTC,CASSPGLTTYGYTF
TRBV4-3,TRBJ2-7,.,few,TGCGCCAGCAGCCAAGATCCCAGGAGTGTCGACGAGCAGTACTTC,CASSQDPRSVDEQYF
TRBV4-1,TRBJ1-3,.,.,TGCGCCAGCGGAGGAGGGACTGGAAACACCATATATTTT,CASGGGTGNTIYF
TRBV7-9,TRBJ2-5,TRBD1,.,TGTGCCAGCAGCACCAGGGGGCTTGGAGGGACCCAGTACTTC,CASSTRGLGGTQYF
TRBV9,TRBJ2-5,.,few,TGTGCCAGCAGCTCCACCAGTTTCAGTTGGGAGACCCAGTACTTC,CASSSTSFSWETQYF
TRBV18,TRBJ2-3,.,.,TGTGCCAGCTCACCACCATCCTTAGCCACGGAGGGGGTAGATACGCAGTATTTT,CASSPPSLATEGVDTQYF
TRBV29-1,TRBJ1-2,TRBD1,medium-sized,TGCAGCGTTTCAGGGGGCAACTATGGCTACACCTTC,CSVSGGNYGYTF
TRBV12-3/TRBV12-4,TRBJ2-7,TRBD1,few,TGTGCCAGCAGTTTCGGGACAGGGACCTACGAGCAGTACTTC,CASSFGTGTYEQYF
TRBV5-1,TRBJ1-1,.,many,TGCGCCAGCAGCATAGGGATGCCGAACACTGAAGCTTTCTTT,CASSIGMPNTEAFF
TRBV7-9,TRBJ2-6,.,.,TGTGCCAGCAGCGAAGAACAGGGATCGACCTACTCTGGGGCCAACGTCCTGACTTTC,CASSEEQGSTYSGANVLTF
TRBV12-3/TRBV12-4,TRBJ2-3,.,few,TGTGCCAGCAGCCCAGGGAGTCGCCGACAGGACACAGATACGCAGTATTTT,CASSPGSRRQDTDTQYF
TRBV6-6,TRBJ1-2,.,.,TGTGCCAGCAGCCCTCTATTCACACCTCGCGGTGGCTACACCTTC,CASSPLFTPRGGYTF